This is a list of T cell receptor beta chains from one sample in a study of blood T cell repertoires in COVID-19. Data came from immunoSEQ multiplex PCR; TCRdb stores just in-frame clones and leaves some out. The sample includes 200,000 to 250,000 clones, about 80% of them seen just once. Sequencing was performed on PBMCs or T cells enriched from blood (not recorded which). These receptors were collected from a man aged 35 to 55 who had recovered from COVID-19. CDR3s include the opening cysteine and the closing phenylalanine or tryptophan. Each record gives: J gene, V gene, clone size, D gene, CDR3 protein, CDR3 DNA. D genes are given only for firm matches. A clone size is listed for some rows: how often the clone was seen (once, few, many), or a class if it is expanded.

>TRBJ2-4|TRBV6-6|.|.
CASRGGAENIQYF
TGTGCCAGCAGGGGGGGGGCCGAAAACATTCAGTACTTC
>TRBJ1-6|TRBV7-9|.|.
CASGNNRGNSPLHF
TGTGCCAGCGGAAATAACAGAGGGAATTCACCCCTCCACTTT
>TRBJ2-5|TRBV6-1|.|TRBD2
CASSELAGGAETQYF
TGTGCCAGCAGTGAACTAGCGGGGGGGGCGGAGACCCAGTACTTC
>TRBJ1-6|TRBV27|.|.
CASSKGFASYNSPLHF
TGTGCCAGTAGTAAGGGGTTTGCATCCTATAATTCACCCCTCCACTTT
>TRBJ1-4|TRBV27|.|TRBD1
CASSLMTGVEKLFF
TGTGCCAGCAGTTTAATGACAGGGGTTGAAAAACTGTTTTTT
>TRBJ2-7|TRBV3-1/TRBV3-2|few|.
CASSQFAGEQYF
TGTGCCAGCAGCCAATTTGCCGGGGAGCAGTACTTC
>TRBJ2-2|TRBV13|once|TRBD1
CASSPGQGNTGELFF
TGTGCCAGCAGCCCGGGACAGGGGAACACCGGGGAGCTGTTTTTT
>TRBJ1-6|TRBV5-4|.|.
CASSGGQREDSPLHF
TGTGCCAGCAGCGGAGGACAACGGGAGGACTCACCCCTCCACTTT
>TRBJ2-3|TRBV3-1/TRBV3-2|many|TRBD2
CASSQYREGRADTQYF
TGTGCCAGCAGCCAGTATCGGGAGGGCCGGGCAGATACGCAGTATTTT
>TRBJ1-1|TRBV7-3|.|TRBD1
CASSPGTGSSTEAFF
TGTGCCAGCAGCCCAGGGACAGGATCGAGCACTGAAGCTTTCTTT
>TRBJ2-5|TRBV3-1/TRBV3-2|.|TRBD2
CASSQWTGREQETQYF
TGTGCCAGCAGCCAATGGACCGGGAGGGAGCAAGAGACCCAGTACTTC
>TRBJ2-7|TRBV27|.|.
CASSLSWGPYEQYF
TGTGCCAGCAGTTTATCGTGGGGCCCCTACGAGCAGTACTTC
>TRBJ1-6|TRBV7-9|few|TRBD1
CASSLGQGNTPLHF
TGTGCCAGCAGCCTCGGACAGGGCAACACACCCCTCCACTTT
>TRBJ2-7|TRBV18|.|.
CASSPGQESPYEQYF
TGTGCCAGCTCACCCGGCCAGGAAAGCCCTTACGAGCAGTACTTC
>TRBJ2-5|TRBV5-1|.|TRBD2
CASSSGLAAYQETQYF
TGCGCCAGCAGCTCCGGACTAGCGGCCTACCAAGAGACCCAGTACTTC
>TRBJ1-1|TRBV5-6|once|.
CASTRRIRTTMNTEAFF
TGTGCCAGCACCCGGAGGATCCGGACTACAATGAACACTGAAGCTTTCTTT
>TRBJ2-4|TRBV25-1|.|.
CASSEYAAKNIQYF
TGTGCCAGCAGTGAATATGCAGCGAAAAACATTCAGTACTTC
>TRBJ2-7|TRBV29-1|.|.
CSVEDWGEEQYF
TGCAGCGTTGAAGATTGGGGCGAGGAGCAGTACTTC
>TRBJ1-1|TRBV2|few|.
CASVQGSEAFF
TGTGCCAGCGTCCAGGGATCTGAAGCTTTCTTT
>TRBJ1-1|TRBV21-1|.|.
CASSKDELAEAFF
TGTGCCAGCAGCAAAGACGAGCTTGCTGAAGCTTTCTTT
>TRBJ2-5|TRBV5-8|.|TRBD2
CASSPAPQTSGGVGTQYF
TGTGCCAGCAGCCCGGCTCCACAAACTAGCGGGGGAGTGGGGACCCAGTACTTC
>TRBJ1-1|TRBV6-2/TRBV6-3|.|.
CASSWGGINKAFF
TGTGCCAGCAGTTGGGGGGGGATAAACAAAGCTTTCTTT
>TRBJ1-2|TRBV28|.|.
CASSGHGYGYTF
TGTGCCAGCAGCGGACACGGGTATGGCTACACCTTC
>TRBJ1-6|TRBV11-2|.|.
CASSLGGGREYNSPLHF
TGTGCCAGCAGCTTAGGGGGGGGCAGGGAGTATAATTCACCCCTCCACTTT
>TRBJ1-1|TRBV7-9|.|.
CASSLGETEAFF
TGTGCCAGCAGCTTAGGAGAGACTGAAGCTTTCTTT
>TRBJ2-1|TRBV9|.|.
CASSVDGQRNEQFF
TGTGCCAGCAGCGTAGACGGACAGCGTAATGAGCAGTTCTTC
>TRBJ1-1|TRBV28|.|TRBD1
CASSLSPGQGMNTEAFF
TGTGCCAGCAGTTTATCGCCGGGACAGGGTATGAACACTGAAGCTTTCTTT
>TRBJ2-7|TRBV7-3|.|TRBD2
CASSRGREGSYEQYF
TGTGCCAGCAGCCGGGGACGGGAGGGCTCCTACGAGCAGTACTTC
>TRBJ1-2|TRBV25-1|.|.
CASSEYRGYGYTF
TGTGCCAGCAGTGAATATAGAGGCTATGGCTACACCTTC
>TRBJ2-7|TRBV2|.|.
CASRRHQGSSPFEQYF
TGTGCCAGCAGGCGACACCAGGGGTCGTCTCCGTTCGAGCAGTACTTC
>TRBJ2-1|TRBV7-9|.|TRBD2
CASSLYLAGVYNEQFF
TGTGCCAGCAGCTTATACCTAGCGGGAGTTTACAATGAGCAGTTCTTC
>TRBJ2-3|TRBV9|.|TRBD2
CASSDETSGGDTQYF
TGTGCCAGCAGCGATGAGACTAGCGGGGGGGATACGCAGTATTTT
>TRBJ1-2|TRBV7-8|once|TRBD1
CASSLVQGIYGYTF
TGTGCCAGCAGCTTAGTACAGGGGATCTATGGCTACACCTTC
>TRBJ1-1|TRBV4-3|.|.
CASSPHQGNTEAFF
TGCGCCAGCAGCCCCCACCAGGGGAACACTGAAGCTTTCTTT
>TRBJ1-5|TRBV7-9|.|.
CASSLWARGLHQPQHF
TGTGCCAGCAGCTTATGGGCCAGGGGTCTTCATCAGCCCCAGCATTTT
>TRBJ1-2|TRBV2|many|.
CASRASLQEGGYTF
TGTGCCAGCAGGGCGAGCCTCCAGGAGGGGGGCTACACCTTC
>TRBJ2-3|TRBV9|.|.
CASSPRRVGDTQYF
TGTGCCAGCAGCCCCCGCAGGGTCGGAGATACGCAGTATTTT
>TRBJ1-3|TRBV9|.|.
CASSVGEGTRSGNTIYF
TGTGCCAGCAGCGTAGGAGAGGGCACCCGCTCTGGAAACACCATATATTTT
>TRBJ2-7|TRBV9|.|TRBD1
CASRDRSASYEQYF
TGTGCCAGCAGGGACAGGAGCGCCAGCTACGAGCAGTACTTC
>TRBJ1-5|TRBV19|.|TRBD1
CASSIVPGQGINQPQHF
TGTGCCAGTAGTATAGTCCCCGGACAGGGGATAAATCAGCCCCAGCATTTT
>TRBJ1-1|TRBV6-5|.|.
CASLLQGSTEAFF
TGTGCCAGTTTGCTCCAGGGGAGCACTGAAGCTTTCTTT
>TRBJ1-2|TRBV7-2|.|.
CASSSEAGRGGYTF
TGTGCCAGCAGCTCAGAGGCAGGGAGGGGCGGCTACACCTTC
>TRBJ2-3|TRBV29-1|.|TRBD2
CSAFLAGVTDTQYF
TGCAGCGCCTTCCTAGCGGGAGTAACAGATACGCAGTATTTT
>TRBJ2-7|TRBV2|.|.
CASKGAEGGEQYF
TGTGCCAGCAAAGGGGCCGAAGGTGGCGAGCAGTACTTC
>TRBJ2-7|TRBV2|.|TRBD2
CASTLTSGSEQYF
TGTGCCAGCACCTTGACTAGCGGGAGCGAGCAGTACTTC
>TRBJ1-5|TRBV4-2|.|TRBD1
CASSQGGQGAGNQPQHF
TGTGCCAGCAGCCAAGGGGGTCAGGGGGCAGGCAATCAGCCCCAGCATTTT
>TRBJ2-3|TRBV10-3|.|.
CAISESQLPEDTQYF
TGTGCCATCAGTGAGTCGCAGCTCCCGGAGGATACGCAGTATTTT
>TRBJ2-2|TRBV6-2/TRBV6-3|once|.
CASSYPWGGGTGELFF
TGTGCCAGCAGTTACCCCTGGGGGGGCGGAACCGGGGAGCTGTTTTTT
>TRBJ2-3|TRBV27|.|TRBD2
CASSILADSTDTQYF
TGTGCCAGCAGTATACTAGCGGATAGCACAGATACGCAGTATTTT
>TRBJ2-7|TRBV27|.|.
CASSLWGPYEQYF
TGTGCCAGCAGTTTATGGGGCCCCTACGAGCAGTACTTC
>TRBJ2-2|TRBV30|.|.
CASPGIAGELFF
TGTGCCTCACCGGGTATCGCCGGGGAGCTGTTTTTT
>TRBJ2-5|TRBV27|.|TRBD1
CASSHRTGGETQYF
TGTGCCAGCAGTCACCGGACAGGGGGAGAGACCCAGTACTTC
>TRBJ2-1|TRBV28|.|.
CASSFPRAGTEQFF
TGTGCCAGCAGTTTCCCGAGGGCGGGAACTGAGCAGTTCTTC
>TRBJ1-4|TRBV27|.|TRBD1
CASSGDRVGEKLFF
TGTGCCAGCTCGGGGGACAGGGTTGGTGAAAAACTGTTTTTT
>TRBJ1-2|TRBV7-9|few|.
CASSFSLSGYTF
TGTGCCAGCAGCTTTTCCCTGTCGGGCTACACCTTC
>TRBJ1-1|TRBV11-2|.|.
CASSLFAGVNTEAFF
TGTGCCAGCAGCTTATTCGCAGGGGTGAACACTGAAGCTTTCTTT
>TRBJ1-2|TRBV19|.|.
CASNLDRNYGYTF
TGTGCCAGTAACCTTGACAGGAACTATGGCTACACCTTC
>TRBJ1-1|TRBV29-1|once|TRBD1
CSVEVRGQGTEAFF
TGCAGCGTTGAGGTCAGGGGGCAGGGTACTGAAGCTTTCTTT
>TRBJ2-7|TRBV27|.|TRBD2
CASSFGTSPSEQYF
TGTGCCAGCAGTTTCGGGACTAGCCCATCCGAGCAGTACTTC